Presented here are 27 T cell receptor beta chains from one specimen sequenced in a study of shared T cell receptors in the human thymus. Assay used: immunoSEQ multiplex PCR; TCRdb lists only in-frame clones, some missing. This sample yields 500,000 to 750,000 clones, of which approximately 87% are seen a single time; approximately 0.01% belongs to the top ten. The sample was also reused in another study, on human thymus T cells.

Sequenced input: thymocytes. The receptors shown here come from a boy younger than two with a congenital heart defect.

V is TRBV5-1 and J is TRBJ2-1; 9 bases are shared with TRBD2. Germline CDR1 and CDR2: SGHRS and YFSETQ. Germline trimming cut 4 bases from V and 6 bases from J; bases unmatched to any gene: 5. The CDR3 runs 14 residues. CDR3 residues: CASSKGLAGNEQFF. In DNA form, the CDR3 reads TGCGCCAGCAGCAAGGGACTAGCTGGCAATGAGCAGTTCTTC.

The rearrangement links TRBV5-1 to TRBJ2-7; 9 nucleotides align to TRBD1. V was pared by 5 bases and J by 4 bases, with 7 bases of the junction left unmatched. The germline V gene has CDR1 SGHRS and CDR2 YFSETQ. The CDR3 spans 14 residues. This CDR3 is CASRAPGTGYEQYF. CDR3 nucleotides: TGCGCCAGCAGGGCCCCGGGGACAGGGTACGAGCAGTACTTC.

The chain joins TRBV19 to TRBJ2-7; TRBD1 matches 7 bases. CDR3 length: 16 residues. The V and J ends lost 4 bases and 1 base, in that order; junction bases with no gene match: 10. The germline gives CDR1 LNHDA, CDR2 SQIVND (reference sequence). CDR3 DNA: TGTGCCAGTAGTACCTTTCGACAGGGAAGTTCCTACGAGCAGTACTTC. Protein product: CASSTFRQGSSYEQYF.

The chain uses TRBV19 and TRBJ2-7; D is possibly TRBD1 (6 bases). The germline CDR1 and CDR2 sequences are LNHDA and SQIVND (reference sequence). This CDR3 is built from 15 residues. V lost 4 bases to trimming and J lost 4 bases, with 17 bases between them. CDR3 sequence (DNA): TGTGCCAGTAGTACGGTCAGGGGAAACCCTTACGAGCAGTACTTC. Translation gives CASSTVRGNPYEQYF.

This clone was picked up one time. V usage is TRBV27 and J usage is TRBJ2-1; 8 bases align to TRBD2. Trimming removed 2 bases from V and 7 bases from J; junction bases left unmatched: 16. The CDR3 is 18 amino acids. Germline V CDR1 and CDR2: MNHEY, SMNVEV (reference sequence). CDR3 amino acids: CASSLGPLGAGGRNEQFF. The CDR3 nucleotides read TGTGCCAGCAGTTTAGGTCCCTTAGGGGCGGGAGGCCGGAATGAGCAGTTCTTC.

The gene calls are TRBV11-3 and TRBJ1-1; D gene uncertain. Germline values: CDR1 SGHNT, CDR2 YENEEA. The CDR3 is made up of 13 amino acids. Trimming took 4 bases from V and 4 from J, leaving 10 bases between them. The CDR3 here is CASSSSGGTEAFF. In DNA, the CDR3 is TGTGCCAGCAGCTCTTCGGGAGGCACTGAAGCTTTCTTT.

CDR3 nucleotides: TGTGCCAGCAGCTTGGCGCTAGCGGGGGCCGGGGAGCTGTTTTTT. Residues: CASSLALAGAGELFF. This chain links TRBV5-8 with TRBJ2-2; 10 nucleotides line up with TRBD2. Trimming took 0 bases from V and 6 from J; bases not matched to a gene: 2. Looked up from germline, CDR1 is SGHTS and CDR2 is YDEGEE. The CDR3 length is 15 residues.

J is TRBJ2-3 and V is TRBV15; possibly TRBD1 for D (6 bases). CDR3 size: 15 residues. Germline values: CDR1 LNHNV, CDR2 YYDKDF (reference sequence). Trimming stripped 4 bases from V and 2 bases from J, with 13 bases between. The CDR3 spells CATSTPTGYTDTQYF. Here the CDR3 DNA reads TGTGCCACCAGCACTCCGACAGGATACACAGATACGCAGTATTTT.

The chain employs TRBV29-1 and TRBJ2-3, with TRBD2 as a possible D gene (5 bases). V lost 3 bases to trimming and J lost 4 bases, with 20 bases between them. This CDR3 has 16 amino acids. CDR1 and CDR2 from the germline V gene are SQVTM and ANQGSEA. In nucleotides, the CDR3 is TGCAGCGTTGAGTGGTTCTCGGGATTGGTTCCAGATACGCAGTATTTT. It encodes CSVEWFSGLVPDTQYF.

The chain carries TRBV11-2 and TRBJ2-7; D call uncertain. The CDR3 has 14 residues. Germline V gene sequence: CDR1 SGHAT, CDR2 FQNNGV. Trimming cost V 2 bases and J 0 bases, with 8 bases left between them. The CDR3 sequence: CASSLFYPSYEQYF. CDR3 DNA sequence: TGTGCCAGCAGCTTATTCTACCCCTCCTACGAGCAGTACTTC. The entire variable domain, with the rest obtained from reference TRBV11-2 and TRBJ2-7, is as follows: EAGVAQSPRYKIIEKRQSVAFWCNPISGHATLYWYQQILGQGPKLLIQFQNNGVVDDSQLPKDRFSAERLKGVDSTLKIQPAKLEDSAVYLCASSLFYPSYEQYFGPGTRLTVT.

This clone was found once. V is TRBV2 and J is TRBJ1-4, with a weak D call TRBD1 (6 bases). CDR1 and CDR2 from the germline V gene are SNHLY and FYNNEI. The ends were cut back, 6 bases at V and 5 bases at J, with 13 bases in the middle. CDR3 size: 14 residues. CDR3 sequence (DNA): TGTGCCAGCAGGGCCTCAGGGGTCAATGAAAAACTGTTTTTT. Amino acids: CASRASGVNEKLFF. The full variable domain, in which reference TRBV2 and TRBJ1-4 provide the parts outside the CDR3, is EPEVTQTPSHQVTQMGQEVILRCVPISNHLYFYWYRQILGQKVEFLVSFYNNEISEKSEIFDDQFSVERPDGSNFTLKIRSTKLEDSAMYFCASRASGVNEKLFFGSGTQLSVL.

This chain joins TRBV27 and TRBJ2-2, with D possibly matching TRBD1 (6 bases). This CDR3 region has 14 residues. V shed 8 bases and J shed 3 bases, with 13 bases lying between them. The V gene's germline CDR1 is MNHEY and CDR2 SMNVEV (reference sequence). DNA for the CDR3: TGTGCCAGCCGCCGGGGACAACACACCGGGGAGCTGTTTTTT. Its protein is CASRRGQHTGELFF.

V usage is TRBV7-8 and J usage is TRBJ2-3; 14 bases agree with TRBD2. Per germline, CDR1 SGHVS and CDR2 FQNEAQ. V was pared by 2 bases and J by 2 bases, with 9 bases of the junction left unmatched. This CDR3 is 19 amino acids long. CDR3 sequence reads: CASSLRRTSGRTVTDTQYF. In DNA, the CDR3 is TGTGCCAGCAGCTTAAGGAGGACTAGCGGGAGGACTGTCACAGATACGCAGTATTTT. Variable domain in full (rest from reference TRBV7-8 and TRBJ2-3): GAGVSQSPRYKVAKRGQDVALRCDPISGHVSLFWYQQALGQGPEFLTYFQNEAQLDKSGLPSDRFFAERPEGSVSTLKIQRTQQEDSAVYLCASSLRRTSGRTVTDTQYFGPGTRLTVL.

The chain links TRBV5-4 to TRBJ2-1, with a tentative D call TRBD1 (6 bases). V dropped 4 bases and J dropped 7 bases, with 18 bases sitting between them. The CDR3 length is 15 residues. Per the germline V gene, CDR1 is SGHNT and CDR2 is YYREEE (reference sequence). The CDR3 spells CASSPRNRDINEQFF. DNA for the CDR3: TGTGCCAGCAGCCCCCGCAACCGGGACATTAATGAGCAGTTCTTC.

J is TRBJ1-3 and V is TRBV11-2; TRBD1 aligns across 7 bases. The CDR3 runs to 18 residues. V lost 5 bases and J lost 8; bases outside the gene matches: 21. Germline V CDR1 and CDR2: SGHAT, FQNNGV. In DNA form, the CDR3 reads TGTGCCAGCAGCCCCGAATACCCTGGCCAGGGGGGATCGGACACCATATATTTT. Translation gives CASSPEYPGQGGSDTIYF.

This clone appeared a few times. The chain's CDR3 is CAITPDRGPDTGELFF. DNA for the CDR3: TGTGCCATCACCCCAGACAGGGGGCCGGACACCGGGGAGCTGTTTTTT. This sequence joins TRBV10-3 and TRBJ2-2; 10 bases line up with TRBD1. J was trimmed by 3 bases and V by 7 bases; bases with no gene match: 8. The V gene's germline CDR1 is ENHRY and CDR2 SYGVKD. The CDR3 covers 16 residues.

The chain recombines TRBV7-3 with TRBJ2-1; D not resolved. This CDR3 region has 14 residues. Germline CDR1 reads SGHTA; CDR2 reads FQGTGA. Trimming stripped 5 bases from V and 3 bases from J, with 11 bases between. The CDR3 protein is CASSPLPGYNEQFF. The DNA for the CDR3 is TGTGCCAGCAGCCCCCTGCCAGGCTACAATGAGCAGTTCTTC.

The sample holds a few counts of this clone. The CDR3 nucleotides read TGTGCCAGCAGCTTAAAATTTGCGGGAGGGGGCACAGATACGCAGTATTTT. It translates to CASSLKFAGGGTDTQYF. The rearrangement links TRBV11-2 to TRBJ2-3; the match to TRBD2 covers 9 bases. From germline, CDR1 is SGHAT and CDR2 FQNNGV. Trimming took 2 bases from V and 1 from J; bases not matched to a gene: 7. The CDR3 is 17 residues long.

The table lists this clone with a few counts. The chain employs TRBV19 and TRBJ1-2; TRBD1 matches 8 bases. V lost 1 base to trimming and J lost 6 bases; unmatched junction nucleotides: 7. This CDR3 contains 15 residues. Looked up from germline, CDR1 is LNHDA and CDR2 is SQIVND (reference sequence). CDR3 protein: CASSIVPGQDDGYTF. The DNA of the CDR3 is TGTGCCAGTAGTATAGTGCCGGGACAGGACGATGGCTACACCTTC.

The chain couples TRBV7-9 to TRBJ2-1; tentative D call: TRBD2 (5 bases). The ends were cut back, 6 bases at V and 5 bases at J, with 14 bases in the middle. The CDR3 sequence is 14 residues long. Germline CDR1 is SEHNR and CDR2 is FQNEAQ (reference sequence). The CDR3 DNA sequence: TGTGCCAGCAGGAGGCTAGCAGTAGACAATGAGCAGTTCTTC. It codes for CASRRLAVDNEQFF.

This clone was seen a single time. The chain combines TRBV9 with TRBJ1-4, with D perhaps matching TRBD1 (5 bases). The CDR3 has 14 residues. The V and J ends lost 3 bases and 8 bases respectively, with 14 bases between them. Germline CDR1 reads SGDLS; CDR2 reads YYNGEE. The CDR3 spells CASSGPAGGEKLFF. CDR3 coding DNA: TGTGCCAGCAGCGGACCCGCCGGGGGGGAAAAACTGTTTTTT.

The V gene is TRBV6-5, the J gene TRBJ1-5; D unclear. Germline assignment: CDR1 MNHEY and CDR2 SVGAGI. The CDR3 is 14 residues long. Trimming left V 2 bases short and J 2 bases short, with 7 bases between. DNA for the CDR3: TGTGCCAGCAGTTACCTGAGGGGCAATCAGCCCCAGCATTTT. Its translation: CASSYLRGNQPQHF.

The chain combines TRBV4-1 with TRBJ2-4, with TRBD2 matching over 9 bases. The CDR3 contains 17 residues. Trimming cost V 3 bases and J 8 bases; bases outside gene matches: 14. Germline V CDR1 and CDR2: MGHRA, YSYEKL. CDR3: CASSHEVEEEREDIQYF. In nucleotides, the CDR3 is TGCGCCAGCAGCCACGAAGTCGAGGAGGAGCGGGAGGACATTCAGTACTTC.

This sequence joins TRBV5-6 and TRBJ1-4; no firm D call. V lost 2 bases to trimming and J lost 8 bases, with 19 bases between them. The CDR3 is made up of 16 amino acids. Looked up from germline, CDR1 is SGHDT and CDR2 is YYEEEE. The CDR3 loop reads CASSFRVLDWREKLFF. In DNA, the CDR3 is TGTGCCAGCAGCTTTAGGGTCCTAGATTGGAGGGAAAAACTGTTTTTT.

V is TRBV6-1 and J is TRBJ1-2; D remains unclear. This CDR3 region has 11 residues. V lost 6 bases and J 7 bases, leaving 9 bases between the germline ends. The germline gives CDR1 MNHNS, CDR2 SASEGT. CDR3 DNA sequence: TGTGCCAGCAGCCACGAGGGTGGCTACACCTTC. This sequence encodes CASSHEGGYTF.

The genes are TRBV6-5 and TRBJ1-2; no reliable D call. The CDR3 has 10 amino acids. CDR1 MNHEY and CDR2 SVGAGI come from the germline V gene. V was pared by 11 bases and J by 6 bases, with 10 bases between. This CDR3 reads CAGAMDGYTF. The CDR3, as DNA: TGTGCCGGAGCCATGGATGGCTACACCTTC.

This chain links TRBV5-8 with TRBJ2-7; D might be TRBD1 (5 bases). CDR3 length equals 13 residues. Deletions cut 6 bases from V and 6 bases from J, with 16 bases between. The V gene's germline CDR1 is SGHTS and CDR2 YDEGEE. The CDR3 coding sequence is TGTGCCAGCACGAGCAGGGAAAGTGGCGAGCAGTACTTC. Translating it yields CASTSRESGEQYF.